The source of this T cell receptor (beta chain) is a study of CD8 T cell repertoires and HIV-1 epitope variants. Looking at the study overall: T cells were stimulated with Twenty-five Gag and Nef peptides separately. Equal numbers of autologous T cell-negative cells presented antigen to enriched T cells. Separate from the cultures, 1M uncultured T cells served as baseline. Findings and limits, study-wide: The assay identified only TCR beta chains of antigen-proliferating T cells.

Germline loops: CDR1 SGHVS, CDR2 FNYEAQ. V dropped 5 bases and J dropped 10 bases, with 12 bases sitting between them. The CDR3 loop spans 12 amino acids. Here immunoSEQ multiplex PCR was the method, and the copy in TCRdb shows in-frame clones only, minus some. The data contain 5,400 or so clones, 66% of them singletons. Worth noting for this clone: As yet, its antigen is unknown.

This receptor was obtained from a male donor with HIV. Sequencing used cultured CD8+ T cells derived from PBMCs. The rearrangement joins TRBV7-6 to TRBJ2-1; D gene unclear. CDR3 sequence (DNA): TGTGCCAGCAGCCTCGACGCAGGCGAGCAGTTCTTC. Amino acid sequence: CASSLDAGEQFF.